This T cell receptor beta chain was found in a study of cytomegalovirus exposure and HLA in healthy donors. Trimming took 6 bases from V and 0 from J, leaving 14 bases between them. The CDR3 is 15 amino acids. CDR1 and CDR2 from the germline V gene are LNHDA and SQIVND (reference sequence). Clones were read by immunoSEQ multiplex PCR, and TCRdb kept only the in-frame ones, dropping some. The sample consists of about 120,000 clones, approximately 89% of them appearing once. The sample was PBMCs. The clonotype originates from a young woman in good health and CMV-seronegative. The chain employs TRBV19 and TRBJ1-2; D call uncertain. CDR3 in amino acids: CASSPMGAANYGYTF. The CDR3 DNA reads as TGTGCCAGTAGCCCCATGGGAGCGGCTAACTATGGCTACACCTTC.